This T cell receptor beta chain was identified in a study of post-analysis software for immune sequencing data. About the study: Relapsing-remitting, secondary progressive and progressive-relapsing multiple sclerosis courses were included.

Incorporated into the TCR beta cDNA libraries were unique molecular identifiers, which served to reduce PCR and sequencing biases. Each sample of roughly 1 to 11 million input T cells yielded roughly 0.5 million cDNA molecules, so each molecule approximated one T cell. TCRdb processed the PCR reads anew with MiXCR; each CDR3 protein has one entry. The sample includes about 560,000 distinct CDR3 sequences, roughly 47% of them seen just once. Details on this clonotype: Its target is not known.

This CDR3 comprises 17 residues. Germline assignment: CDR1 SGHAT and CDR2 FQNNGV. Trimming at V came to 2 bases and at J to 6 bases, leaving 8 bases not matched to a gene. General study findings and limits: Relative to controls, patients had about five TRBV segments at higher frequency, with TRBV5-6, TRBV5-1 and TRBV20-1 among these. F measure showed strong co-clustering of same-batch samples. There was significantly lower normalized Chao1 diversity in multiple sclerosis patients than in controls.

The sample comprised blood. The V call is TRBV11-2, the J call TRBJ2-7; 15 positions agree with TRBD2. The source is a girl aged 10 to 17 with multiple sclerosis. CDR3 in amino acids: CASSLSGTSGGLTEQYF. CDR3 in DNA: TGTGCCAGCAGCTTAAGTGGGACTAGCGGGGGGCTGACCGAGCAGTACTTC.